This T cell receptor (beta chain) was captured in a study of blood T cell repertoires in COVID-19. Looking at the study overall: Nucleic acid was either cDNA or gDNA, and it came from T cells, B-cell-depleted T cells, or PBMCs.

Recruited during active infection, patients (from Seattle) were subsequently followed longitudinally. Per the germline V gene, CDR1 is KGHSH and CDR2 is LQKENI. The germline V and J ends were trimmed by 6 bases and 5 bases, with 16 bases remaining between them. This CDR3 has 14 residues. Study processing details: Amplification of reference gene primers provided the estimated nucleated cell counts. Assay used: immunoSEQ multiplex PCR; TCRdb lists only in-frame clones, some missing. From that table come the V and J calls and clone size; the DNA was used to work out D and trimming. In the table there are roughly 110,000 clones, about 82% of which are singletons.

This TCR derives from a man older than 75 with COVID-19, enrolled during active disease. V and J are TRBV18 and TRBJ1-1; D is ambiguous. The sequenced sample consisted of peripheral blood. The CDR3 nucleotides read TGTGCCAGCTCCCCTCGGGAGGGTTCGACTGAAGCTTTCTTT. Residues: CASSPREGSTEAFF.